This paragraph reports one T cell receptor beta chain. Its antigen is currently unknown. Only in-frame clones appear in the TCRdb table, and some are missing; sequencing was by immunoSEQ multiplex PCR. This sample has approximately 500,000 clones; 96% occur once, and the top ten carry under 0.06%. This specimen comes from a study of shared clonotypes between healthy human individuals. Study-level points and caveats: The researchers took only blood, and tissue repertoires probably look different.

V shed 3 bases and J shed 0 bases, with 14 bases lying between them. The germline V gene has CDR1 SGHRS and CDR2 YFSETQ. CDR3 length equals 16 residues. This clonotype was sampled from a woman under 40 in good health. The specimen was naive CD4+ T cells sorted from blood. Subset reported: CD45RA+ positively selected. This chain joins TRBV5-1 and TRBJ2-3; D may be TRBD2 (5 bases). The CDR3 DNA sequence: TGCGCCAGCAGCTCTAGCCCGGACCCTAGCACAGATACGCAGTATTTT. The encoded protein is CASSSSPDPSTDTQYF. Combining the CDR3 with reference TRBV5-1 and TRBJ2-3 gives the whole variable domain KAGVTQTPRYLIKTRGQQVTLSCSPISGHRSVSWYQQTPGQGLQFLFEYFSETQRNKGNFPGRFSGRQFSNSRSEMNVSTLELGDSALYLCASSSSPDPSTDTQYFGPGTRLTVL.